A selection of T cell receptor beta chains follows, all from one sample in a study of patients and donors after allogeneic stem cell transplantation. TCRdb reprocessed the RT-PCR reads with MiXCR, giving one entry per CDR3 protein. Of approximately 200,000 distinct CDR3 sequences in the sample, 13% to 15% were seen once. The sample comprised blood, either unsorted or a sorted T cell fraction (not recorded which). Source of these receptors: a human donor who was either an allogeneic HSCT recipient or a stem cell or donor lymphocyte infusion donor (not recorded which). It is not recorded whose cells these are; they may come from a transplant donor. Each CDR3 is given with its conserved first and last residue. The order of the fields is J gene, clone size, D gene, V gene, CDR3 DNA, CDR3 protein. D genes are given only for firm matches. A clone size is listed for some rows: how often the clone was seen (once, few, many), or a class if it is expanded.

j_call: TRBJ1-1; clone_size: few; d_call: TRBD1; v_call: TRBV11-3; cdr3_nt: TGTGCCAGCAGCGACTATACAGGGGGCTCTGAAGCTTTCTTT; cdr3_aa: CASSDYTGGSEAFF
j_call: TRBJ1-5; clone_size: NA; d_call: NA; v_call: TRBV12-3/TRBV12-4; cdr3_nt: TGTGCCACATCGAGGACGTCTAGCAATCAGCCCCAGCATTTT; cdr3_aa: CATSRTSSNQPQHF
j_call: TRBJ1-1; clone_size: many; d_call: NA; v_call: TRBV5-4; cdr3_nt: TGTGCCAGCAGCTCGATGGCAGGGTCGACTGAAGCTTTCTTT; cdr3_aa: CASSSMAGSTEAFF
j_call: TRBJ2-7; clone_size: NA; d_call: NA; v_call: TRBV7-2; cdr3_nt: TGTGCCAGCAGCTCCCCGGGAAACAACTACGAGCAGTACTTC; cdr3_aa: CASSSPGNNYEQYF
j_call: TRBJ2-2; clone_size: NA; d_call: TRBD2; v_call: TRBV20-1; cdr3_nt: TGCAGTGCTAGCCTAGCGGGAAGGGTTCTCACCGGGGAGCTGTTTTTT; cdr3_aa: CSASLAGRVLTGELFF
j_call: TRBJ1-1; clone_size: many; d_call: NA; v_call: TRBV5-1; cdr3_nt: TGCGCCAGCAGCTTGAACCCGCTGGGGAACACTGAAGCTTTCTTT; cdr3_aa: CASSLNPLGNTEAFF
j_call: TRBJ2-1; clone_size: many; d_call: TRBD1; v_call: TRBV20-1; cdr3_nt: TGCAGTGCTCTGAACCCGGGACAGAAATACAATGAGCAGTTCTTC; cdr3_aa: CSALNPGQKYNEQFF
j_call: TRBJ2-2; clone_size: NA; d_call: NA; v_call: TRBV27; cdr3_nt: TGTGCCAGCAGTTTTAGGCTAGCGAACACCGGGGAGCTGTTTTTT; cdr3_aa: CASSFRLANTGELFF
j_call: TRBJ2-7; clone_size: few; d_call: TRBD2; v_call: TRBV5-6; cdr3_nt: TGTGCCAGCAGCTTGTCGTCGACTAGCGGGCACTCCTACGAGCAGTACTTC; cdr3_aa: CASSLSSTSGHSYEQYF
j_call: TRBJ2-3; clone_size: NA; d_call: TRBD2; v_call: TRBV7-2; cdr3_nt: TGTGCCAGCAGCTTGGAGCGGGGGGGCGTGTACACGCAGTATTTT; cdr3_aa: CASSLERGGVYTQYF
j_call: TRBJ2-1; clone_size: many; d_call: TRBD2; v_call: TRBV10-3; cdr3_nt: TGTGCCATCAGCCCTCGGGTAGCGGGGGCCTACAATGAGCAGTTCTTC; cdr3_aa: CAISPRVAGAYNEQFF
j_call: TRBJ2-3; clone_size: many; d_call: NA; v_call: TRBV5-1; cdr3_nt: TGCGCCAGCAGTCGGGACTCCCACACAGATACGCAGTATTTT; cdr3_aa: CASSRDSHTDTQYF
j_call: TRBJ1-2; clone_size: many; d_call: TRBD1; v_call: TRBV29-1; cdr3_nt: TGCAGCGCTAGGACAGGGGATGGTGGCTACACCTTC; cdr3_aa: CSARTGDGGYTF
j_call: TRBJ1-2; clone_size: few; d_call: TRBD1; v_call: TRBV29-1; cdr3_nt: TGCAGCGTAGCGGGACAGGAAGCTAACTATGGCTACACCTTC; cdr3_aa: CSVAGQEANYGYTF
j_call: TRBJ1-4; clone_size: NA; d_call: TRBD1; v_call: TRBV5-1; cdr3_nt: TGCGCCAGCAATTCGGGACAGGGTAATGAAAAACTGTTTTTT; cdr3_aa: CASNSGQGNEKLFF
j_call: TRBJ2-5; clone_size: NA; d_call: TRBD2; v_call: TRBV11-2; cdr3_nt: TGTGCCAGCAGCTTAGTTCCCGGCGGGAGCGCTGAGACCCAGTACTTC; cdr3_aa: CASSLVPGGSAETQYF
j_call: TRBJ2-7; clone_size: many; d_call: NA; v_call: TRBV5-1; cdr3_nt: TGCGCCAGCAGCTACGCCGATACCTACGAGCAGTACTTC; cdr3_aa: CASSYADTYEQYF
j_call: TRBJ1-2; clone_size: few; d_call: NA; v_call: TRBV28; cdr3_nt: TGTGCCACCAGGACCTCGGGAACTACTAACTATGGCTACACCTTC; cdr3_aa: CATRTSGTTNYGYTF
j_call: TRBJ2-2; clone_size: few; d_call: TRBD2; v_call: TRBV5-1; cdr3_nt: TGCGCCAGCACGGCGGGGGGATGGACCGGGGAGCTGTTTTTT; cdr3_aa: CASTAGGWTGELFF
j_call: TRBJ2-7; clone_size: few; d_call: TRBD1; v_call: TRBV2; cdr3_nt: TGTGCCAGCAACCGAGGACAGGCCAGCGAGCAGTACTTC; cdr3_aa: CASNRGQASEQYF
j_call: TRBJ1-5; clone_size: NA; d_call: NA; v_call: TRBV12-3/TRBV12-4; cdr3_nt: TGTGCCAGCAGAAGGGGTGGGGCAGGCAATCAGCCCCAGCATTTT; cdr3_aa: CASRRGGAGNQPQHF
j_call: TRBJ1-3; clone_size: few; d_call: NA; v_call: TRBV24-1; cdr3_nt: TGTGCCACCAGTGATCCCGTGCGATCCGGAAACACCATATATTTT; cdr3_aa: CATSDPVRSGNTIYF
j_call: TRBJ2-1; clone_size: few; d_call: NA; v_call: TRBV6-2/TRBV6-3; cdr3_nt: TGTGCCAGCAAACACCCAGGGGATGAGCAGTTCTTC; cdr3_aa: CASKHPGDEQFF
j_call: TRBJ1-1; clone_size: many; d_call: TRBD1; v_call: TRBV6-1; cdr3_nt: TGTGCCAGCAGAAGATCGCAGGGGGCAAGCACTGAAGCTTTCTTT; cdr3_aa: CASRRSQGASTEAFF
j_call: TRBJ2-1; clone_size: NA; d_call: NA; v_call: TRBV2; cdr3_nt: TGTGCCAGCAGTGAGCGACAGAACAATGAGCAGTTCTTC; cdr3_aa: CASSERQNNEQFF
j_call: TRBJ1-5; clone_size: many; d_call: TRBD1; v_call: TRBV28; cdr3_nt: TGTGCCAGCCGGGTTTTGAGCAGGGGGCCGGGCAATCAGCCCCAGCATTTT; cdr3_aa: CASRVLSRGPGNQPQHF
j_call: TRBJ2-1; clone_size: NA; d_call: NA; v_call: TRBV27; cdr3_nt: TGTGCCAGCAGTTTTGTGTCCTTTAGCTCCTACAATGAGCAGTTCTTC; cdr3_aa: CASSFVSFSSYNEQFF
j_call: TRBJ2-1; clone_size: NA; d_call: NA; v_call: TRBV3-1; cdr3_nt: TGTGCCAGCAGCCGCCGAGGATTGTTGAGCTCCTACAATGAGCAGTTCTTC; cdr3_aa: CASSRRGLLSSYNEQFF
j_call: TRBJ1-5; clone_size: NA; d_call: NA; v_call: TRBV2; cdr3_nt: TGTGCCAGCCAGGTGGGATTCAGGGCTTTCAGCAATCAGCCCCAGCATTTT; cdr3_aa: CASQVGFRAFSNQPQHF